The next 9 T cell receptor beta chains were all read from a single sample in a study of blood T cells in healthy people across ages. Alongside a J-beta primer mix, a sample-barcoded 5' primer served in a second PCR lasting 7 to 11 cycles. TCRdb used MiXCR to reprocess the 5' RACE reads, holding one entry per CDR3 protein. This table holds about a million distinct CDR3 sequences, around 48% found once. Input material: blood. The source is a man aged 25-40 years in good health.

The chain employs TRBV6-1 and TRBJ2-7; 7 bases agree with TRBD1. Germline loops: CDR1 MNHNS, CDR2 SASEGT. This CDR3 comprises 15 residues. The trim removed 8 bases at V and 0 bases at J, leaving 10 bases unmatched. The CDR3 DNA reads as TGTGCCAGCCTTAATCCCGGGACAGCCTCCTACGAGCAGTACTTC. Protein: CASLNPGTASYEQYF.

The gene calls are TRBV3-1 and TRBJ1-1, with no clear D. Trimming shortened V by 0 bases and J by 0 bases, and 11 bases separated the two germline ends. Germline V gene sequence: CDR1 LGHDT, CDR2 YNNKEL (reference sequence). This CDR3 has 16 residues. The CDR3 DNA reads as TGTGCCAGCAGCCAAGAGGGAGGTTTCATGAACACTGAAGCTTTCTTT. Translated, it gives CASSQEGGFMNTEAFF.

CDR3 protein: CASSFNLGTGLGGNQPQHF. CDR3 in DNA: TGTGCCAGCAGTTTTAACTTGGGTACTGGGTTGGGTGGCAATCAGCCCCAGCATTTT. This chain connects TRBV28 to TRBJ1-5; D unresolved. Trimming cost V 3 bases and J 2 bases, with 23 bases left between them. The V gene's germline CDR1 is MDHEN and CDR2 SYDVKM. The CDR3 consists of 19 residues.

Regarding this clonotype: A read error is possible here, since a much larger clone lies one base away. V and J are TRBV4-1 and TRBJ2-7, with a tentative D call TRBD2 (6 bases). The CDR3 is 15 residues long. CDR1 is MGHRA, CDR2 YSYEKL, per germline. Trimming pared 4 bases from V and 7 bases from J, leaving 20 bases between. DNA for the CDR3: TGCGCCAGCAGCCTCCGGCGGGGAGAGGGCAATGAGCAGTACTTC. Protein sequence: CASSLRRGEGNEQYF.

The chain uses TRBV4-1 and TRBJ1-5; 8 nucleotides agree with TRBD1. The CDR3 loop spans 15 amino acids. With 0 bases clipped from V and 6 bases from J, the junction kept 4 bases outside the gene matches. In germline, CDR1 is MGHRA, CDR2 YSYEKL. CDR3 sequence: CASSQEDRAGQPQHF. In DNA form, the CDR3 reads TGCGCCAGCAGCCAAGAGGACAGGGCCGGTCAGCCCCAGCATTTT.

V is TRBV24-1 and J is TRBJ2-5; D may be TRBD1 (6 bases). There are 14 residues in the CDR3. CDR1 is KGHDR and CDR2 is SFDVKD in the germline V gene. Trimming removed 4 bases from V and 1 base from J, with 9 bases in between. The CDR3 bases are TGTGCCACCAGTGAATCAGGGGCCCAAGAGACCCAGTACTTC. It translates to CATSESGAQETQYF.

The rearrangement uses TRBV6-1 and TRBJ2-3; D possibly corresponds to TRBD2 (7 bases). Trimming pared 8 bases from V and 6 bases from J, leaving 21 bases between. CDR1 is MNHNS and CDR2 is SASEGT in the germline V gene. The CDR3 has 15 residues. The CDR3 spells CASREPLGGEDTQYF. CDR3 bases: TGTGCCAGCCGGGAACCTCTAGGGGGGGAGGATACGCAGTATTTT.

The rearrangement uses TRBV30 and TRBJ2-5; 7 bases align to TRBD1. The CDR3 is 13 residues long. V lost 0 bases and J lost 11; bases outside the gene matches: 9. CDR1 and CDR2 (germline): GTSNPN, SVGIG (reference sequence). CDR3 residues: CAWSVFSGTEQYF. The DNA of the CDR3 is TGTGCCTGGAGTGTATTCTCCGGGACAGAGCAGTACTTC.

The sample holds many counts of this clonotype. This chain joins TRBV11-2 and TRBJ2-5; D call uncertain. The CDR3 has 12 residues. Germline CDR1 is SGHAT and CDR2 is FQNNGV. Between the trimmed V and J ends, which lost 0 bases and 4 bases, there was a span of 3 bases. The chain's CDR3 is CASSLDGETQYF. The CDR3 DNA is TGTGCCAGCAGCTTAGATGGAGAGACCCAGTACTTC.